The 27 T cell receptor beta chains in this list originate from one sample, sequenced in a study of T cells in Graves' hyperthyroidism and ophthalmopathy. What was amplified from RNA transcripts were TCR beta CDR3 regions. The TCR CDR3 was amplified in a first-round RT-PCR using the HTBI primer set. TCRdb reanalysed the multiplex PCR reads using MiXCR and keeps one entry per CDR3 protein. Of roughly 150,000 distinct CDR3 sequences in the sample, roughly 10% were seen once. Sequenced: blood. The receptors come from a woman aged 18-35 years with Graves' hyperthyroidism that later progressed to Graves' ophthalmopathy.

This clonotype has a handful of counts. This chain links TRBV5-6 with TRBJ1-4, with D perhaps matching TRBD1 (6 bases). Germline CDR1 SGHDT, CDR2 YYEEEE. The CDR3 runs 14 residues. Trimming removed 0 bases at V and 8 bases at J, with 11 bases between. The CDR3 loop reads CASSLGRRGEKLFF. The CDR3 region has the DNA TGTGCCAGCAGCTTGGGCAGAAGGGGGGAAAAACTGTTTTTT.

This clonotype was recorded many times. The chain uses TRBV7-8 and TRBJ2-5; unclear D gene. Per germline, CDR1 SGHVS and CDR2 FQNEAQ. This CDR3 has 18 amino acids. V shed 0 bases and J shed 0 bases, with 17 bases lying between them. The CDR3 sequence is CASSLAKSLILHQETQYF. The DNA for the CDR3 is TGTGCCAGCAGCTTAGCGAAGTCCTTAATCCTCCACCAAGAGACCCAGTACTTC.

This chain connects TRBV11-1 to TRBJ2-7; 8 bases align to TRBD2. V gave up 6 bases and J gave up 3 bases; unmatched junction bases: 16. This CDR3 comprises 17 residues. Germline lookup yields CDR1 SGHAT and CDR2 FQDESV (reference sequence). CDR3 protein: CASSSTSGGLGYYEQYF. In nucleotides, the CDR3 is TGTGCCAGCAGTTCCACCTCGGGGGGGCTGGGGTACTACGAGCAGTACTTC.

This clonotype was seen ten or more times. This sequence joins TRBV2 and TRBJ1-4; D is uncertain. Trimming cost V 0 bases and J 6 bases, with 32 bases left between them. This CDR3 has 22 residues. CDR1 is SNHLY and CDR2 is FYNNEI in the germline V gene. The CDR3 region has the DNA TGTGCCAGCAGTGAAGCCCTCATCGAAGGTCTCGAATCGGGCCGGTCGCATGAAAAACTGTTTTTT. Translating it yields CASSEALIEGLESGRSHEKLFF.

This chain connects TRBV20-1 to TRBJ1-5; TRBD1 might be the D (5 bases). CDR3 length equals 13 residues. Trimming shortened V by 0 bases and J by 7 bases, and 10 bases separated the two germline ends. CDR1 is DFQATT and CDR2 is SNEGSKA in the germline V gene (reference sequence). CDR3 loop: CSARDEGHQPQHF. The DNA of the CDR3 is TGCAGTGCTAGAGATGAGGGGCACCAGCCCCAGCATTTT.

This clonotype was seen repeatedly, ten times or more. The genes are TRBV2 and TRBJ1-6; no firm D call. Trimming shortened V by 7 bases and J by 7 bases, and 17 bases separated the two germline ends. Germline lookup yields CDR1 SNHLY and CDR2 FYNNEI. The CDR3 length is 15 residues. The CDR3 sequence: CASTRREGGNSPLHF. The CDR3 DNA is TGTGCCAGCACGCGCCGGGAGGGAGGGAATTCACCCCTCCACTTT.

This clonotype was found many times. CDR3 region: CASNRQLQETQYF. CDR3 DNA: TGTGCCAGCAACCGACAGTTACAAGAGACCCAGTACTTC. The gene calls are TRBV6-1 and TRBJ2-5; perhaps TRBD1 as D (5 bases). The CDR3 has 13 residues. Germline lookup yields CDR1 MNHNS and CDR2 SASEGT. The V and J ends lost 7 bases and 2 bases respectively, with 11 bases between them.

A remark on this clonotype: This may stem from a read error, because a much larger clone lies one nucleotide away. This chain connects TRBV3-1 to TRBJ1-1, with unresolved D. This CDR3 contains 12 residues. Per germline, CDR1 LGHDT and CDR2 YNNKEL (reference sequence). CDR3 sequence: CASSSPGTEASF. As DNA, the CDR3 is TGTGCCAGCAGCTCCCCTGGAACTGAAGCTTCCTTT.

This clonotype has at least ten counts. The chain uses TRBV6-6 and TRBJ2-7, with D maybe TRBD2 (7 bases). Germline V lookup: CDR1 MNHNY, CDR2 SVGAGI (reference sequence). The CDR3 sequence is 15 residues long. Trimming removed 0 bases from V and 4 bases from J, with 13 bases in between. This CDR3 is CASSYSSGGFYEQYF. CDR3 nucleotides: TGTGCCAGCAGTTACTCGTCGGGGGGCTTTTACGAGCAGTACTTC.

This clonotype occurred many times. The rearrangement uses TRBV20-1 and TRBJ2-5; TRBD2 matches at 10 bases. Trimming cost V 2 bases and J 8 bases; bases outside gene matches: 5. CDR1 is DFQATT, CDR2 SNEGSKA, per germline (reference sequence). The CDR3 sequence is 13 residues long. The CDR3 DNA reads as TGCAGTGCTAGATCTAGCGGGAGAGGTACCCAGTACTTC. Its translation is CSARSSGRGTQYF.

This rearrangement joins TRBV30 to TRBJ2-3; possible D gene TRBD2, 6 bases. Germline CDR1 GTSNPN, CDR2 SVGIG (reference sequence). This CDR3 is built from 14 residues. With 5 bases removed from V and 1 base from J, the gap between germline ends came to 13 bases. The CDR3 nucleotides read TGTGCCTGGGCGAGGGGACTCCGCACAGATACGCAGTATTTT. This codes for CAWARGLRTDTQYF.

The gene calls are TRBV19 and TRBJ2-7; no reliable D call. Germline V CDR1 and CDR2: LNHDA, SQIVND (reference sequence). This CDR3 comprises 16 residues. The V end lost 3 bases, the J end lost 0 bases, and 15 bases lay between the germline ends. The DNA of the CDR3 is TGTGCCAGTAGTATTAAGTTGGTGGTAGCCTCCTACGAGCAGTACTTC. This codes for CASSIKLVVASYEQYF.

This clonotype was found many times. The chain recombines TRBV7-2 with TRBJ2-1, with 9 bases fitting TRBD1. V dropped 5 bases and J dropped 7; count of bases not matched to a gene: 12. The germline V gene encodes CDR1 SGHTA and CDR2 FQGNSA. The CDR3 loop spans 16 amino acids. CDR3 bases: TGTGCCAGCAGCCAAATCCGGGACAGGGTTGGTAATGAGCAGTTCTTC. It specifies CASSQIRDRVGNEQFF. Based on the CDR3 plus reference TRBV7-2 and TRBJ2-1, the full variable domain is GAGVSQSPSNKVTEKGKDVELRCDPISGHTALYWYRQSLGQGLEFLIYFQGNSAPDKSGLPSDRFSAERTGGSVSTLTIQRTQQEDSAVYLCASSQIRDRVGNEQFFGPGTRLTVL.

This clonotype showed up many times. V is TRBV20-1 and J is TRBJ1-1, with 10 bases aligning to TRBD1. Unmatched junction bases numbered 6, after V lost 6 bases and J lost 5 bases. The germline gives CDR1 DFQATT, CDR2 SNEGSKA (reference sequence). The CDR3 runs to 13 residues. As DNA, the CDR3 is TGCAGTGCAGAGGGGACAGGGGAGACTGAAGCTTTCTTT. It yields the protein CSAEGTGETEAFF.

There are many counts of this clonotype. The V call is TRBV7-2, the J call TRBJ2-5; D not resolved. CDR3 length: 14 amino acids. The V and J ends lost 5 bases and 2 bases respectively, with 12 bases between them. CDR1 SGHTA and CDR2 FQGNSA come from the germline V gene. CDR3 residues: CASSPIRVQETQYF. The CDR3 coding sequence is TGTGCCAGCAGCCCTATAAGGGTACAAGAGACCCAGTACTTC.

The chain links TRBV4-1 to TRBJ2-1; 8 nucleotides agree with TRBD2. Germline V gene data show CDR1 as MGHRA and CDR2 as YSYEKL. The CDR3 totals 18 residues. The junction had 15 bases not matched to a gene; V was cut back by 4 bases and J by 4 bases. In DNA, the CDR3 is TGCGCCAGCAGCCGGGGGAGGGCTAGCGGGCCGGCATACAATGAGCAGTTCTTC. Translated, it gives CASSRGRASGPAYNEQFF.

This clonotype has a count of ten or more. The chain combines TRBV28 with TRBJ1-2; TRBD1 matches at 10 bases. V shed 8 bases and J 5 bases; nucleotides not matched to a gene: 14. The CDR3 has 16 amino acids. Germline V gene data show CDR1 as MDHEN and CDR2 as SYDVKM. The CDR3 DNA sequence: TGTGCCAGCGACCATCCGGGACAGGGGAATTGGTATGGCTACACCTTC. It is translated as CASDHPGQGNWYGYTF.

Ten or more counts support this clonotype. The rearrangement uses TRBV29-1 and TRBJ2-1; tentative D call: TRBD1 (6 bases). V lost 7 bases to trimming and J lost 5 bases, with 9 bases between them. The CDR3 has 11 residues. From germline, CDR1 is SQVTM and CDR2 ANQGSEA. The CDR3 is CSDRENNEQFF. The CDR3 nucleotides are TGCAGCGACAGGGAGAACAATGAGCAGTTCTTC.

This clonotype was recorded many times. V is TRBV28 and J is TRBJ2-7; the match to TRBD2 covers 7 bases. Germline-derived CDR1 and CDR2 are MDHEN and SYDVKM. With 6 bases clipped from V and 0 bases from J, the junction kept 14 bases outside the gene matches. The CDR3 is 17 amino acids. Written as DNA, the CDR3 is TGTGCCAGCAGGCGGGAAGCTAGCGGCCATACCTCCTACGAGCAGTACTTC. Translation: CASRREASGHTSYEQYF.

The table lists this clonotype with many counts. The CDR3 DNA is TGTGCCAGCAGCACAATGGGAGTCCAAGAGACCCAGTACTTC. The encoded protein is CASSTMGVQETQYF. This rearrangement joins TRBV9 to TRBJ2-5, with D possibly TRBD2 on 5 matching bases. V lost 4 bases to trimming and J lost 1 base, with 11 bases between them. This CDR3 spans 14 amino acids. Germline V gives CDR1 SGDLS, CDR2 YYNGEE.

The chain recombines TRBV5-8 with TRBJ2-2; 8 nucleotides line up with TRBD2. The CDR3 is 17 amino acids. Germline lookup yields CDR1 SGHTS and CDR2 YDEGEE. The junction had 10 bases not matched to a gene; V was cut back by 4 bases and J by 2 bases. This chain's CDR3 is CASSPFGLADNTGELFF. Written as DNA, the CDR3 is TGTGCCAGCAGCCCCTTTGGACTAGCAGATAACACCGGGGAGCTGTTTTTT.

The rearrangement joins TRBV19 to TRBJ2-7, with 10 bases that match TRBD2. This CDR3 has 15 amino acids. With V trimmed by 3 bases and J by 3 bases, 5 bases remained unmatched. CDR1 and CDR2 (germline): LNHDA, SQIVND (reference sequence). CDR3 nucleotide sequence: TGTGCCAGTAGTATGAGCGGGAGGGCCTACTACGAGCAGTACTTC. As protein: CASSMSGRAYYEQYF.

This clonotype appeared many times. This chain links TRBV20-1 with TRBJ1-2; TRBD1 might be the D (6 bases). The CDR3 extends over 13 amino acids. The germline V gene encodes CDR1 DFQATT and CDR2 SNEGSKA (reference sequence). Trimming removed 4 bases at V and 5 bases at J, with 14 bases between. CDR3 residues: CSANIATGYGYTF. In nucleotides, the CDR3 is TGCAGTGCTAATATAGCTACAGGGTATGGCTACACCTTC.

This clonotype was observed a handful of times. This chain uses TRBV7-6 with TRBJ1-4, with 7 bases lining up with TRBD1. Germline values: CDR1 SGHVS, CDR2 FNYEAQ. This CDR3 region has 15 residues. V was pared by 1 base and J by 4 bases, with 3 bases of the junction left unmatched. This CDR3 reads CASSLGDSFNEKLFF. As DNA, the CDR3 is TGTGCCAGCAGCTTAGGGGACAGTTTTAATGAAAAACTGTTTTTT.

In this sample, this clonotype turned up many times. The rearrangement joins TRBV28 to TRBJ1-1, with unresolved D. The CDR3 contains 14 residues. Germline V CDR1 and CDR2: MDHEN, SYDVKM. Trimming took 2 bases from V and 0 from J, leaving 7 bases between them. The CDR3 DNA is TGTGCCAGCAGTTTAACCGGGTTGAACACTGAAGCTTTCTTT. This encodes CASSLTGLNTEAFF. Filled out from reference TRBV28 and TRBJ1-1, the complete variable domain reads DVKVTQSSRYLVKRTGEKVFLECVQDMDHENMFWYRQDPGLGLRLIYFSYDVKMKEKGDIPEGYSVSREKKERFSLILESASTNQTSMYLCASSLTGLNTEAFFGQGTRLTVV.

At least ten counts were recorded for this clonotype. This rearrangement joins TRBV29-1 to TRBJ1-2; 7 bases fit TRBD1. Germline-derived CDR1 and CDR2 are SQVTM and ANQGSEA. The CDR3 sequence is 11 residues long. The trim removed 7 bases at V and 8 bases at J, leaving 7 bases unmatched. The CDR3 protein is CSADRDKGYTF. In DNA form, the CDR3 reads TGCAGCGCCGACAGGGATAAGGGCTACACCTTC.

CDR3 in amino acids: CSAYTGRGRLANYGYTF. DNA of the CDR3: TGCAGTGCGTATACGGGTAGAGGGCGTTTGGCTAACTATGGCTACACCTTC. This chain links TRBV20-1 with TRBJ1-2; no clear D gene. The germline V gene encodes CDR1 DFQATT and CDR2 SNEGSKA (reference sequence). The CDR3 runs 17 residues. V lost 6 bases and J 0 bases, leaving 23 bases between the germline ends.